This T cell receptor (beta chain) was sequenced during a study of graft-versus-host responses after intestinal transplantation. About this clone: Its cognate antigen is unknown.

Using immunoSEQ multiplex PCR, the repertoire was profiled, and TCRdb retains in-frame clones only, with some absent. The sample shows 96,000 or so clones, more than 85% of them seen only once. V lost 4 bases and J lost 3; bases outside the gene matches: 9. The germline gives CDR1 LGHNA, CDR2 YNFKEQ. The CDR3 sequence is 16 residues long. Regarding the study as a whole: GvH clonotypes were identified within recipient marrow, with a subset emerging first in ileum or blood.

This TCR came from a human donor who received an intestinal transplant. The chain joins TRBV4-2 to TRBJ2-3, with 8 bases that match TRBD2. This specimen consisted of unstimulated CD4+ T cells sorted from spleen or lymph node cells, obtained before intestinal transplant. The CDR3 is CASSPRAGDKTDTQYF. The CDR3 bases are TGTGCCAGCAGCCCGCGAGCGGGGGACAAAACAGATACGCAGTATTTT.